The 4 T cell receptor beta chains reported below all come from one sample, sequenced in a study of cytomegalovirus exposure and HLA in healthy donors. The PCR made use of 60 Vbeta and 13 Jbeta primers. The assay was immunoSEQ multiplex PCR, and TCRdb's table has in-frame clones only and misses some. The sample yields some 240,000 clones, 60% to 80% seen once. The sample taken for sequencing was PBMCs. These receptors were taken from a male donor in good health and CMV-seronegative.

The chain has TRBV19 and TRBJ2-5; possibly TRBD2 for D (6 bases). The germline CDR1 and CDR2 sequences are LNHDA and SQIVND (reference sequence). The V gene lost 6 bases and the J gene lost 4 bases, with 24 bases spanning the gap. The CDR3 totals 17 residues. In DNA form, the CDR3 reads TGTGCCAGTAGCCCCTCCACCGGCCTGGGACTTGGAGAGACCCAGTACTTC. Amino acids: CASSPSTGLGLGETQYF.

The rearrangement joins TRBV7-3 to TRBJ2-3; 10 bases agree with TRBD2. The V segment lost 5 bases and the J segment 5 bases; nucleotides outside the gene matches: 10. CDR3 size: 16 residues. Per the germline V gene, CDR1 is SGHTA and CDR2 is FQGTGA. CDR3: CASSRKAAGGLDTQYF. The CDR3 DNA is TGTGCCAGCAGCCGCAAGGCAGCGGGAGGGTTAGATACGCAGTATTTT.

The chain carries TRBV21-1 and TRBJ2-5; whether TRBD1, the table's D call, matches the DNA was not checked. TRBV21-1 is given as a pseudogene. The CDR3 covers 15 residues. CDR3 protein: CASNPGSRVWETQYF. The CDR3, as DNA: TGTGCCAGCAACCCCGGGTCCAGGGTATGGGAGACCCAGTACTTC.

The gene calls are TRBV7-9 and TRBJ2-2; perhaps TRBD2 as D (6 bases). Looked up from germline, CDR1 is SEHNR and CDR2 is FQNEAQ (reference sequence). CDR3 length equals 16 residues. V dropped 5 bases and J dropped 0 bases, with 13 bases sitting between them. The CDR3 nucleotides read TGTGCCAGCAGCCCTAATAGCGGTTCGAACACCGGGGAGCTGTTTTTT. Amino acid sequence: CASSPNSGSNTGELFF.